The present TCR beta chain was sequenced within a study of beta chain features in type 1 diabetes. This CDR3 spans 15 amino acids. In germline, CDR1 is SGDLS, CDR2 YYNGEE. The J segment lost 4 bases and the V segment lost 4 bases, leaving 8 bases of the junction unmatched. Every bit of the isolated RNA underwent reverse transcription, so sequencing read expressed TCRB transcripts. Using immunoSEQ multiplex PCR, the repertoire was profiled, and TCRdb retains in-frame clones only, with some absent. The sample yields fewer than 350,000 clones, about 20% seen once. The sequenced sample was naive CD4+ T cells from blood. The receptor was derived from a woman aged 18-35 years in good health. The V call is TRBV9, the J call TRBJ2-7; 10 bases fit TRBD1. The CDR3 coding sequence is TGTGCCAGCAGCCCCGGACAGGGGGTAGCATACGAGCAGTACTTC. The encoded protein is CASSPGQGVAYEQYF.